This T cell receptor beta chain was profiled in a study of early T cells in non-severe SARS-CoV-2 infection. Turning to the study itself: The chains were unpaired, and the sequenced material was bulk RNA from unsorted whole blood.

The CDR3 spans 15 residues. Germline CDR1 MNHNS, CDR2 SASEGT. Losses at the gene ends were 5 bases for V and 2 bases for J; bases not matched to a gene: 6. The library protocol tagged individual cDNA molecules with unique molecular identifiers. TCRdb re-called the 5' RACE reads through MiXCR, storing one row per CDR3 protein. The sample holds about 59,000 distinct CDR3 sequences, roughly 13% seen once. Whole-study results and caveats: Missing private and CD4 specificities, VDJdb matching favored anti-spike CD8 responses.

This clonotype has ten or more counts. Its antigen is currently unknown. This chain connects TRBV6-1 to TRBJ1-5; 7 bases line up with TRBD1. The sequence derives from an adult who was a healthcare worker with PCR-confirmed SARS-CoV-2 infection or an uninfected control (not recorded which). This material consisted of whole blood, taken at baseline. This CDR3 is CASSNSGGGNQPQHF. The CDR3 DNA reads TGTGCCAGCAGTAATTCAGGGGGGGGCAATCAGCCCCAGCATTTT.